The subject of this entry is one TCR beta chain. The source of the sample is a study of T cell changes during pregnancy in multiple sclerosis. CDR3 size: 15 residues. Germline CDR1 reads SGDLS; CDR2 reads YYNGEE. Trimming at V came to 0 bases and at J to 5 bases, leaving 7 bases not matched to a gene. Using immunoSEQ multiplex PCR, the repertoire was profiled, and TCRdb retains in-frame clones only, with some absent. In the table there are 90,000 to 120,000 clones, around 93% of which are singletons. Sequencing used peripheral blood, obtained in the third trimester of pregnancy. The clonotype comes from a female donor in good health, enrolled as a control in a pregnancy study. The chain uses TRBV9 and TRBJ1-1, with 7 bases fitting TRBD1. CDR3 sequence: CASSVDPGGDTEAFF. DNA of the CDR3: TGTGCCAGCAGCGTAGATCCAGGGGGAGATACTGAAGCTTTCTTT.